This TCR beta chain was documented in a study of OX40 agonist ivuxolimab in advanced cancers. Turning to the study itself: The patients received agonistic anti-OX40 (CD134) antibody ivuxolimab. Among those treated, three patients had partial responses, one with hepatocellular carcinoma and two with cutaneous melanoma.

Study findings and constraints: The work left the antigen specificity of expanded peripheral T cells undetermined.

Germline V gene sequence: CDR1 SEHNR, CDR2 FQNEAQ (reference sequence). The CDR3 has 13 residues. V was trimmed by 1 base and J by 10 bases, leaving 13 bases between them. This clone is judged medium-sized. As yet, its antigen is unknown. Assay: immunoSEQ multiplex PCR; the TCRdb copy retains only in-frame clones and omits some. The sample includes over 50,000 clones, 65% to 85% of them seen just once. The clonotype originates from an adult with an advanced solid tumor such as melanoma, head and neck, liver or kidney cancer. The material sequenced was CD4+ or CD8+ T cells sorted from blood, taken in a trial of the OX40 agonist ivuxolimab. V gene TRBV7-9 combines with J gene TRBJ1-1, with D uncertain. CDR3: CASSLDADSGAFF. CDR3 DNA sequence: TGTGCCAGCAGCTTAGACGCGGATTCTGGAGCTTTCTTT.